This T cell receptor beta chain was recorded in a study of control samples from healthy donors and cancer patients. This CDR3 is 14 amino acids long. Germline V gene sequence: CDR1 SGHNT, CDR2 YYREEE (reference sequence). J gave up 1 base and V 7 bases, and 6 bases lay outside the gene matches. The protocol was immunoSEQ multiplex PCR, while the TCRdb copy is restricted to in-frame clones and leaves out a portion. The sample yields 78,000 or so clones, 75% to 90% seen once. This clonotype was sampled from a middle-aged man in good health. The chain recombines TRBV5-4 with TRBJ2-7; 9 bases fit TRBD1. The specimen was blood. The CDR3 nucleotides read TGTGCCAGCCGCCAGGACAGGGGATCCTACGAGCAGTACTTC. This encodes CASRQDRGSYEQYF.